This TCR beta chain appears in the sequencing data of a study of blood T cell repertoires in COVID-19. V lost 2 bases and J 1 base, leaving 9 bases between the germline ends. The CDR3 extends over 14 amino acids. CDR1 and CDR2 from the germline V gene are SGHNT and YYREEE (reference sequence). Donors in Cohort 3 who had recovered were those with two negative PCRs, healthcare professional clearance, or resolution of their symptoms. This table comes from immunoSEQ multiplex PCR, and its TCRdb copy is limited to in-frame clones, with some not included. Of around 500,000 clones in the sample, about 88% were seen once.

The clonotype originates from a woman aged 55 to 70 who had recovered from COVID-19. The chain carries TRBV5-4 and TRBJ1-1; D gene ambiguous. Sequencing input: PBMCs or T cells enriched from blood (not recorded which). CDR3: CASSFPTTNTEAFF. In DNA, the CDR3 is TGTGCCAGCAGCTTCCCAACAACGAACACTGAAGCTTTCTTT.